This is a list of T cell receptor beta chains from one sample in a study of T cell responses to AZD1222 COVID-19 vaccine. Here immunoSEQ multiplex PCR was the method, and the copy in TCRdb shows in-frame clones only, minus some. The table records roughly 150,000 clones, approximately 94% of them present only once. The specimen was peripheral blood, collected 28 days after the second AZD1222 dose. The receptors derive from an adult who received the AZD1222 COVID-19 vaccine. The CDR3 runs from the conserved cysteine through the conserved F or W. D genes are given only for firm matches. Clone size appears in some rows only: once, few, many, or a class for an expanded clone.

CDR3	DNA	V	J	size	D
CASSRTSSGNTIYF	TGTGCCAGCAGTCGGACTAGCTCTGGAAACACCATATATTTT	TRBV28	TRBJ1-3	once	.
CASSLDSNGGYTF	TGTGCCAGCAGCTTAGACAGCAATGGGGGCTACACCTTC	TRBV7-8	TRBJ1-2	.	.
CASSFSGGAEQEQFF	TGTGCCAGCAGTTTTAGCGGTGGGGCCGAGCAAGAGCAGTTCTTC	TRBV28	TRBJ2-1	once	.
CSADRGDTQYF	TGCAGTGCTGACAGGGGTGATACGCAGTATTTT	TRBV20-1	TRBJ2-3	.	TRBD1
CAIADGLNTEAFF	TGTGCCATCGCTGACGGACTGAACACTGAAGCTTTCTTT	TRBV7-8	TRBJ1-1	once	.
CASSETGFNEQFF	TGTGCCAGCAGTGAAACAGGGTTCAATGAGCAGTTCTTC	TRBV2	TRBJ2-1	.	.
CASSPLAGDGETQYF	TGTGCCAGCTCACCATTGGCGGGAGATGGAGAGACCCAGTACTTC	TRBV18	TRBJ2-5	.	TRBD2
CASSSPYEQYF	TGTGCCAGCAGTTCCCCTTACGAGCAGTACTTC	TRBV5-6	TRBJ2-7	once	.
CASRRGRQGGSGYTF	TGTGCCAGTAGGCGTGGTAGACAGGGCGGGAGTGGCTACACCTTC	TRBV19	TRBJ1-2	.	TRBD1
CASSHVEGALDANEQFF	TGTGCCAGTAGCCATGTCGAGGGGGCCCTGGACGCCAATGAGCAGTTCTTC	TRBV19	TRBJ2-1	.	TRBD1
CASTPGGTDTQYF	TGTGCCAGCACCCCCGGGGGCACAGATACGCAGTATTTT	TRBV6-5	TRBJ2-3	.	.
CASSADRVNTGELFF	TGTGCCAGCAGCGCGGACAGGGTGAACACCGGGGAGCTGTTTTTT	TRBV6-5	TRBJ2-2	few	TRBD1
CASSTGQGAYEQYF	TGTGCCAGCAGCACGGGACAGGGGGCCTACGAGCAGTACTTC	TRBV7-8	TRBJ2-7	.	TRBD1
CASSLTPWTGANPSWETQYF	TGCGCCAGCAGCCTCACCCCTTGGACAGGGGCGAATCCGTCATGGGAGACCCAGTACTTC	TRBV5-1	TRBJ2-5	.	TRBD1
CASSVDGTGHSGYTF	TGTGCCAGCAGCGTAGACGGGACAGGGCACTCTGGCTACACCTTC	TRBV9	TRBJ1-2	.	TRBD1
CASSPGPGDGYTF	TGTGCCAGCAGTCCCGGGCCCGGCGATGGCTACACCTTC	TRBV5-8	TRBJ1-2	.	.
CASSLRDEQYF	TGTGCCAGCAGCTTACGCGACGAGCAGTACTTC	TRBV7-9	TRBJ2-7	.	.
CASSSTRQGYEQYF	TGTGCCAGCAGCTCTACCCGACAGGGCTACGAGCAGTACTTC	TRBV7-8	TRBJ2-7	.	TRBD1
CASSFSGTGELFF	TGTGCCAGCAGCTTTTCAGGGACCGGGGAGCTGTTTTTT	TRBV5-4	TRBJ2-2	.	.
CASRPARVAGWIF	TGTGCCAGCAGACCCGCCCGGGTGGCAGGGTGGATCTTC	TRBV28	TRBJ2-1	.	.
CATSDHRVGRPGELFF	TGTGCCACCAGTGATCACAGGGTTGGAAGGCCCGGGGAGCTGTTTTTT	TRBV24-1	TRBJ2-2	.	.
CASSRVPPTNQPQHF	TGTGCCAGCAGCCGAGTTCCACCGACGAATCAGCCCCAGCATTTT	TRBV28	TRBJ1-5	.	.